One and the same sample provided the 27 T cell receptor beta chains below, sequenced in a study of identical twins. TCRdb redid the calling of the 5' RACE reads with MiXCR, one entry per CDR3 protein. The sample lists approximately 240,000 distinct CDR3 sequences, over 13% seen once, with approximately 9.3% in the top ten. The sample consisted of memory (CD45RO+) T cells sorted from blood. These receptors came from a woman under 30 in good health.

The rearrangement joins TRBV11-2 to TRBJ1-4, with D unresolved. The CDR3 consists of 14 residues. The V end lost 0 bases, the J end lost 14 bases, and 16 bases lay between the germline ends. Germline V lookup: CDR1 SGHAT, CDR2 FQNNGV. CDR3 region: CASSLEGYTGRLFF. DNA of the CDR3: TGTGCCAGCAGCTTAGAGGGCTACACGGGTCGGCTGTTTTTT.

This clonotype has only a few counts. V usage is TRBV19 and J usage is TRBJ1-1, with no clear D. From germline, CDR1 is LNHDA and CDR2 SQIVND (reference sequence). Trimming pared 3 bases from V and 4 bases from J, leaving 9 bases between. There are 13 residues in the CDR3. This CDR3 is CASSITLRTEAFF. CDR3 DNA sequence: TGTGCCAGTAGTATTACTCTTCGCACTGAAGCTTTCTTT.

This chain connects TRBV7-6 to TRBJ1-5; 9 nucleotides match TRBD1. V lost 4 bases to trimming and J lost 5 bases; unmatched junction nucleotides: 9. The CDR3 has 16 residues. Germline CDR1 and CDR2: SGHVS and FNYEAQ. The CDR3 coding sequence is TGTGCCAGCAGCTCCGGGACAGGGTCGGGGTATCAGCCCCAGCATTTT. It is translated as CASSSGTGSGYQPQHF.

The chain is built from TRBV24-1 and TRBJ1-1, with no clear D. The germline CDR1 and CDR2 sequences are KGHDR and SFDVKD. This CDR3 has 12 amino acids. V was clipped by 3 bases and J by 10 bases, with 11 bases between them. CDR3 residues: CATSDRAGRAFF. CDR3 DNA: TGTGCCACCAGTGATCGGGCCGGCCGAGCTTTCTTT.

This clonotype was observed a few times. The chain links TRBV12-3 or TRBV12-4 to TRBJ1-5, with D possibly matching TRBD1 (6 bases). Trimming stripped 6 bases from V and 6 bases from J, with 15 bases between. The CDR3 is made up of 14 amino acids. CDR3 nucleotide sequence: TGTGCCAGCAGCCCCAGAAGGGGGGGTCAGCCCCAGCATTTT. This gives the protein CASSPRRGGQPQHF.

The V gene is TRBV6-6, the J gene TRBJ1-2; 8 nucleotides line up with TRBD1. This CDR3 has 13 residues. The V gene's germline CDR1 is MNHNY and CDR2 SVGAGI (reference sequence). V lost 4 bases to trimming and J lost 8 bases; unmatched junction nucleotides: 6. CDR3 sequence: CASSWTGFNGYTF. The CDR3 nucleotides read TGTGCCAGCAGTTGGACAGGGTTTAACGGCTACACCTTC.

This clonotype was detected a few times. CDR3 DNA: TGCAGTGCTAGTCCAGGACGTGGAGGCGGGGGTAGCACAGATACGCAGTATTTT. The encoded protein is CSASPGRGGGGSTDTQYF. The rearrangement uses TRBV20-1 and TRBJ2-3, with 7 bases fitting TRBD2. The CDR3 extends over 18 amino acids. After removal of 3 bases from V and 0 bases from J, the junction contained 15 bases not matched to a gene. In germline, CDR1 is DFQATT, CDR2 SNEGSKA (reference sequence).

This sequence joins TRBV12-3 or TRBV12-4 and TRBJ1-5; D is unresolved. There are 16 residues in the CDR3. Deletions cut 5 bases from V and 2 bases from J, with 16 bases between. CDR3 sequence reads: CASSITPGGGNQPQHF. The CDR3 DNA sequence: TGTGCCAGCAGTATTACCCCAGGAGGCGGCAATCAGCCCCAGCATTTT.

This clonotype came up a few times. J is TRBJ2-5 and V is TRBV2; D gene ambiguous. The CDR3 consists of 11 residues. CDR1 and CDR2 from the germline V gene are SNHLY and FYNNEI. Trimming cost V 6 bases and J 3 bases, with 5 bases left between them. The CDR3 spells CASRHEETQYF. As DNA, the CDR3 is TGTGCCAGCAGACACGAAGAGACCCAGTACTTC. Combining the CDR3 with reference TRBV2 and TRBJ2-5 gives the whole variable domain EPEVTQTPSHQVTQMGQEVILRCVPISNHLYFYWYRQILGQKVEFLVSFYNNEISEKSEIFDDQFSVERPDGSNFTLKIRSTKLEDSAMYFCASRHEETQYFGPGTRLLVL.

This clonotype was observed at least ten times. CDR3 in DNA: TGCGCCAGCAGCTTGAGTGAGGGGGACATTCAGTACTTC. Residues: CASSLSEGDIQYF. The chain combines TRBV5-1 with TRBJ2-4, with D possibly matching TRBD1 (6 bases). The length of the CDR3 is 13 residues. Germline V lookup: CDR1 SGHRS, CDR2 YFSETQ. The V and J ends lost 1 base and 8 bases respectively, with 10 bases between them.

A few counts support this clonotype. The V gene is TRBV5-1, the J gene TRBJ1-5; D is unclear. Germline assignment: CDR1 SGHRS and CDR2 YFSETQ. The CDR3 has 15 amino acids. Trimming removed 4 bases at V and 5 bases at J, with 16 bases between. CDR3 amino acids: CASSPGGSSYQPQHF. The DNA for the CDR3 is TGCGCCAGCAGCCCCGGAGGATCCTCTTATCAGCCCCAGCATTTT. The whole variable domain, filled in from reference TRBV5-1 and TRBJ1-5, reads KAGVTQTPRYLIKTRGQQVTLSCSPISGHRSVSWYQQTPGQGLQFLFEYFSETQRNKGNFPGRFSGRQFSNSRSEMNVSTLELGDSALYLCASSPGGSSYQPQHFGDGTRLSIL.

This chain joins TRBV27 and TRBJ2-5; 7 positions agree with TRBD2. Germline V gene sequence: CDR1 MNHEY, CDR2 SMNVEV (reference sequence). The CDR3 runs 16 residues. V lost 2 bases, J lost 7 bases, and 13 bases stayed unmatched. CDR3 coding DNA: TGTGCCAGCAGTTTAAGTGCCGCCGGGAGGCGGGGGACCCAGTACTTC. It translates to CASSLSAAGRRGTQYF.

This clonotype appeared many times. The chain links TRBV7-9 to TRBJ2-3, with D perhaps TRBD1 or TRBD2 (5 bases each). Between the trimmed V and J ends, which lost 5 bases and 0 bases, there was a span of 15 bases. This CDR3 has 16 residues. Per the germline V gene, CDR1 is SEHNR and CDR2 is FQNEAQ (reference sequence). This chain's CDR3 is CASSLRSGPSTDTQYF. In nucleotides, the CDR3 is TGTGCCAGCAGCCTGCGTTCGGGGCCGAGCACAGATACGCAGTATTTT.

The genes are TRBV10-3 and TRBJ2-3; the match to TRBD2 covers 11 bases. This CDR3 is built from 16 residues. Germline CDR1 and CDR2: ENHRY and SYGVKD. The ends lost 2 bases at V and 5 bases at J; junction bases unmatched: 6. The CDR3 DNA reads as TGTGCCATCAGTGAGACTAGCGGGAGTAGTGGAGATACGCAGTATTTT. It yields the protein CAISETSGSSGDTQYF.

This clonotype has only a few counts. The chain uses TRBV20-1 and TRBJ2-1; 7 nucleotides agree with TRBD1. This CDR3 has 13 amino acids. The V segment lost 7 bases and the J segment 5 bases; nucleotides outside the gene matches: 8. In germline, CDR1 is DFQATT, CDR2 SNEGSKA (reference sequence). CDR3 amino acids: CSVQQGSNNEQFF. Here the CDR3 DNA reads TGCAGTGTTCAACAGGGGTCAAACAATGAGCAGTTCTTC.

The chain uses TRBV9 and TRBJ2-5, with D hard to call. The V end was cut by 3 bases, the J end by 4 bases, with 7 bases between. The CDR3 sequence is 12 residues long. Germline values: CDR1 SGDLS, CDR2 YYNGEE. The CDR3 DNA reads TGTGCCAGCAGCGCCCTAATAGAGACCCAGTACTTC. Encoded protein: CASSALIETQYF.

This clonotype was observed many times. V usage is TRBV12-3 or TRBV12-4 and J usage is TRBJ2-5, with D maybe TRBD1 (6 bases). The CDR3 is made up of 13 amino acids. V lost 4 bases to trimming and J lost 4 bases, with 10 bases between them. DNA of the CDR3: TGTGCCAGCAGTTCCGCAGGGGTAGAGACCCAGTACTTC. It codes for CASSSAGVETQYF.

The chain joins TRBV15 to TRBJ2-5; 10 bases are a match to TRBD2. Germline CDR1 reads LNHNV; CDR2 reads YYDKDF (reference sequence). J was trimmed by 5 bases and V by 1 base; bases with no gene match: 4. The CDR3 sequence is 15 residues long. The CDR3 coding sequence is TGTGCCACCAGCAGAGGACTAGCGGGTAGTGAGACCCAGTACTTC. This gives the protein CATSRGLAGSETQYF.

This clonotype was detected only once. The chain links TRBV5-1 to TRBJ2-6; D not certain. V was pared by 3 bases and J by 4 bases, with 11 bases between. The CDR3 has 15 residues. Germline V lookup: CDR1 SGHRS, CDR2 YFSETQ. The CDR3: CASSSGWSGANVLTF. The CDR3 DNA reads as TGCGCCAGCAGCTCCGGATGGTCGGGGGCCAACGTCCTGACTTTC. The full variable domain, rest sourced from reference TRBV5-1 and TRBJ2-6, is KAGVTQTPRYLIKTRGQQVTLSCSPISGHRSVSWYQQTPGQGLQFLFEYFSETQRNKGNFPGRFSGRQFSNSRSEMNVSTLELGDSALYLCASSSGWSGANVLTFGAGSRLTVL.

The chain employs TRBV6-1 and TRBJ2-1; 10 bases map to TRBD2. Germline CDR1 is MNHNS and CDR2 is SASEGT. The V segment lost 7 bases and the J segment 10 bases; nucleotides outside the gene matches: 13. The CDR3 sequence is 15 residues long. As DNA, the CDR3 is TGTGCCAGCATAACAGCGGGAGGGCCGTTAGGGGAGCAGTTCTTC. This sequence encodes CASITAGGPLGEQFF.

V and J are TRBV15 and TRBJ2-5, with D hard to call. CDR1 and CDR2 (germline): LNHNV, YYDKDF (reference sequence). The V gene lost 4 bases and the J gene lost 5 bases, with 17 bases spanning the gap. The CDR3 contains 15 residues. Here the CDR3 DNA reads TGTGCCACCAGCAAGATACACGCTCGCCCCGAGACCCAGTACTTC. Translated, it gives CATSKIHARPETQYF.

This clonotype occurred a few times. The chain recombines TRBV11-2 with TRBJ2-7; the D gene is possibly TRBD2 (6 bases). Looked up from germline, CDR1 is SGHAT and CDR2 is FQNNGV. With 3 bases removed from V and 3 bases from J, the gap between germline ends came to 15 bases. The CDR3 consists of 15 residues. The CDR3 DNA is TGTGCCAGCAGCTTTGTGGCGGGAATCAACTACGAGCAGTACTTC. This gives the protein CASSFVAGINYEQYF.

The chain combines TRBV30 with TRBJ2-3; 8 positions match TRBD2. Germline CDR1 and CDR2: GTSNPN and SVGIG (reference sequence). With V trimmed by 3 bases and J by 3 bases, 8 bases remained unmatched. This CDR3 spans 15 amino acids. The CDR3 sequence is CAWRETGGETDTQYF. DNA for the CDR3: TGTGCCTGGAGGGAGACGGGAGGGGAAACAGATACGCAGTATTTT.

The J gene is TRBJ2-5, the V gene TRBV5-1; 9 nucleotides align to TRBD1. V lost 3 bases and J lost 4; bases outside the gene matches: 16. The CDR3 runs to 18 residues. Per the germline V gene, CDR1 is SGHRS and CDR2 is YFSETQ. The CDR3 DNA sequence: TGCGCCAGCAGCTCCGTCCCGGGACAGGGATTTGAGGGAGAGACCCAGTACTTC. Its protein is CASSSVPGQGFEGETQYF.

There are many counts of this clonotype. V and J are TRBV12-3 or TRBV12-4 and TRBJ1-6; perhaps TRBD1 as D (5 bases). This CDR3 contains 14 residues. V was clipped by 0 bases and J by 7 bases, with 7 bases between them. The DNA of the CDR3 is TGTGCCAGCAGTTTAGCAGGGGTGAATTCACCCCTCCACTTT. Its translation: CASSLAGVNSPLHF.

Here the CDR3 DNA reads TGTGCCAGCAGCCCCCAACGGACAGGGAGAACTGAAGCTTTCTTT. Amino acid sequence: CASSPQRTGRTEAFF. J is TRBJ1-1 and V is TRBV7-8; the match to TRBD1 covers 8 bases. CDR3 length equals 15 residues. Looked up from germline, CDR1 is SGHVS and CDR2 is FQNEAQ. The junction had 10 bases not matched to a gene; V was cut back by 5 bases and J by 5 bases.

This chain links TRBV2 with TRBJ1-1, with 8 bases identical to TRBD1. The CDR3 loop spans 12 amino acids. In germline, CDR1 is SNHLY, CDR2 FYNNEI. Trimming cost V 2 bases and J 8 bases; bases outside gene matches: 1. DNA for the CDR3: TGTGCCAGCAGTGAACAGGGGGCCGAAGCTTTCTTT. Amino acids: CASSEQGAEAFF.